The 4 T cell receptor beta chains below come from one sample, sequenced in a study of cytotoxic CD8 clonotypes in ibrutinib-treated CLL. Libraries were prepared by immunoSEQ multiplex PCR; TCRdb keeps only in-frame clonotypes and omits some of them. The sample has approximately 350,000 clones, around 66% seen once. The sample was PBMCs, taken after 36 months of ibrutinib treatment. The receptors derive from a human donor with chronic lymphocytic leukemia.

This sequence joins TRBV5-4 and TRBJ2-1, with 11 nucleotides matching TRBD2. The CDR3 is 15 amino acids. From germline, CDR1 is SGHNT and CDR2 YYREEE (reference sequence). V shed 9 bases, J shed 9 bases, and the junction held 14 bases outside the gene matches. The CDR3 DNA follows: TGTGCCACCGCGATTCGCGGGACTAGCGGTATTGAGCAGTTCTTC. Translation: CATAIRGTSGIEQFF.

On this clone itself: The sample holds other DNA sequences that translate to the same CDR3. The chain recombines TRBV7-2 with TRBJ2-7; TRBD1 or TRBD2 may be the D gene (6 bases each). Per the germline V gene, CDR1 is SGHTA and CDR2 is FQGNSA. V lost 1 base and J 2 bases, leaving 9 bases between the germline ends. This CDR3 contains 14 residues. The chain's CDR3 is CASSLGGAPYEQYF. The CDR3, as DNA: TGTGCCAGCAGCTTAGGGGGGGCTCCCTACGAGCAGTACTTC.

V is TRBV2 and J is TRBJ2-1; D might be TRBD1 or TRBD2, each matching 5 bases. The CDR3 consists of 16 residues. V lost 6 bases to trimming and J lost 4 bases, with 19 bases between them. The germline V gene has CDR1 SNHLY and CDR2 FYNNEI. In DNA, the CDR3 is TGTGCCAGCAGGGCCCAGGATGGGACCAGATACAATGAGCAGTTCTTC. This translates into CASRAQDGTRYNEQFF.

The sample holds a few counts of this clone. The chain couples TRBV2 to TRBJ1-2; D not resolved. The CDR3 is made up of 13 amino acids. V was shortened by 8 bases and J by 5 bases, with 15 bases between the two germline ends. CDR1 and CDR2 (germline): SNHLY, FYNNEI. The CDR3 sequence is CASRGYVGYGYTF. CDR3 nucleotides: TGTGCCAGCCGGGGATACGTGGGTTATGGCTACACCTTC.